The source of this T cell receptor beta chain is a study of OX40 agonist ivuxolimab in advanced cancers. Study information: The group had a mean age of about 60 years, ranged from about 20 to 79, and was roughly 83% male. Study results and limitations: Researchers report that CD8+ T cells had, on average, more expanded clones than CD4+.

The assay was immunoSEQ multiplex PCR, and TCRdb's table has in-frame clones only and misses some. The data show 55,000 to 70,000 clones, with under 90% seen just once and approximately 1.3% held by the top ten. Note on this clone: Its target is not known.

This material consisted of CD4+ or CD8+ T cells sorted from blood, taken in a trial of the OX40 agonist ivuxolimab. The sequence derives from an adult with an advanced solid tumor such as melanoma, head and neck, liver or kidney cancer.

CDR3 in amino acids: CASSAGRQGGGYTF. Here the CDR3 DNA reads TGCGCCAGCAGCGCGGGTCGACAGGGCGGGGGCTACACCTTC. The V gene is TRBV5-1, the J gene TRBJ1-2, with 7 nucleotides matching TRBD1. This CDR3 region has 14 residues. With V trimmed by 4 bases and J by 8 bases, 11 bases remained unmatched. Germline values: CDR1 SGHRS, CDR2 YFSETQ.